The present TCR beta chain was sequenced within a study of blood T cell repertoires in COVID-19. About the research overall: Samples taken during acute and convalescent COVID-19 were collected in the United States, Italy and Spain. Nucleic acid was either cDNA or gDNA, and it came from T cells, B-cell-depleted T cells, or PBMCs.

Original processing methods: Reference gene primers were amplified, and this amplification served to estimate nucleated cell counts. Produced via immunoSEQ multiplex PCR; TCRdb's table is partial and in-frame only. Clonal size and the V and J genes are those of that table, whereas D and trimming came from the DNA. The table shows tens of thousands of clones, with around 92% occurring only once. Trimming took 0 bases from V and 2 from J; bases not matched to a gene: 6. CDR1 and CDR2 (germline): SGHRS, YFSETQ. CDR3 length equals 16 residues. It was during active infection that Seattle patients were enrolled and then longitudinally followed.

This clonotype was obtained from a man aged 50-59 years with COVID-19, enrolled during active disease. J is TRBJ1-2 and V is TRBV5-1; 8 bases agree with TRBD1. Sequenced: peripheral blood. The CDR3 loop is CASSLAGDRNNYGYTF. The DNA of the CDR3 is TGCGCCAGCAGCTTGGCGGGGGACAGGAACAACTATGGCTACACCTTC. Full variable domain (remainder filled in from reference TRBV5-1 and TRBJ1-2): KAGVTQTPRYLIKTRGQQVTLSCSPISGHRSVSWYQQTPGQGLQFLFEYFSETQRNKGNFPGRFSGRQFSNSRSEMNVSTLELGDSALYLCASSLAGDRNNYGYTFGSGTRLTVV.